Shown below are 24 T cell receptor beta chains from a single sample sequenced in a study of cytomegalovirus exposure and HLA in healthy donors. The study ran its PCR with 60 Vbeta and 13 Jbeta primers. This table comes from immunoSEQ multiplex PCR, and its TCRdb copy is limited to in-frame clones, with some not included. The sample shows 100,000 to 150,000 clones, 80% of them seen only once. The sequenced sample was PBMCs. Receptors were obtained from a female donor in good health and CMV-seropositive.

Here the CDR3 reads CASSVTTYTGELFF. In DNA form, the CDR3 reads TGTGCCAGCAGCGTTACTACTTACACCGGGGAGCTGTTTTTT. The rearrangement uses TRBV9 and TRBJ2-2, with D unclear. The CDR3 extends over 14 amino acids. Germline loops: CDR1 SGDLS, CDR2 YYNGEE. V was shortened by 2 bases and J by 3 bases, with 8 bases between the two germline ends.

This rearrangement joins TRBV5-1 to TRBJ2-5; D perhaps matches TRBD1 (5 bases). V was pared by 0 bases and J by 6 bases, with 12 bases between. From germline, CDR1 is SGHRS and CDR2 YFSETQ. The CDR3 contains 14 residues. The CDR3 is CASSLGQGLKTQYF. CDR3 nucleotide sequence: TGCGCCAGCAGCTTGGGGCAGGGCTTGAAGACCCAGTACTTC.

The rearrangement joins TRBV18 to TRBJ2-7; 8 positions match TRBD1. This CDR3 has 14 residues. Germline V lookup: CDR1 KGHSH, CDR2 LQKENI. J gave up 1 base and V 6 bases, and 5 bases lay outside the gene matches. The DNA for the CDR3 is TGTGCCAGCTCTCCGGGACAGGTTTCCTACGAGCAGTACTTC. The encoded protein is CASSPGQVSYEQYF.

The chain carries TRBV11-2 and TRBJ2-1; weak D call: TRBD1 (6 bases). The ends were cut back, 0 bases at V and 6 bases at J, with 15 bases in the middle. In germline, CDR1 is SGHAT, CDR2 FQNNGV. This CDR3 has 16 residues. The CDR3 sequence is CASSLDARGASNEQFF. The DNA for the CDR3 is TGTGCCAGCAGCTTAGACGCCAGGGGAGCGAGCAATGAGCAGTTCTTC.

The chain recombines TRBV5-4 with TRBJ2-3; D ambiguous. Germline V gene sequence: CDR1 SGHNT, CDR2 YYREEE (reference sequence). The CDR3 runs to 14 residues. V lost 4 bases, J lost 4 bases, and 13 bases lay in between. The DNA of the CDR3 is TGTGCCAGCAGCCAACCTGGGCCAGCAGATACGCAGTATTTT. Protein sequence: CASSQPGPADTQYF. Full variable domain (missing parts from reference TRBV5-4 and TRBJ2-3): ETGVTQSPTHLIKTRGQQVTLRCSSQSGHNTVSWYQQALGQGPQFIFQYYREEENGRGNFPPRFSGLQFPNYSSELNVNALELDDSALYLCASSQPGPADTQYFGPGTRLTVL.

The rearrangement joins TRBV7-3 to TRBJ2-5; D is possibly TRBD2 (6 bases). The germline CDR1 and CDR2 sequences are SGHTA and FQGTGA. The CDR3 has 15 amino acids. The V end was cut by 5 bases, the J end by 0 bases, with 13 bases between. The DNA for the CDR3 is TGTGCCAGCAGCCCGGGACGGGGGTACCAAGAGACCCAGTACTTC. Encoded protein: CASSPGRGYQETQYF.

The chain joins TRBV11-2 to TRBJ2-3; TRBD2 aligns across 8 bases. The CDR3 contains 16 residues. Germline values: CDR1 SGHAT, CDR2 FQNNGV. V lost 1 base to trimming and J lost 1 base; unmatched junction nucleotides: 4. This chain's CDR3 is CASSLGGGRGTDTQYF. The CDR3 DNA follows: TGTGCCAGCAGCTTAGGCGGGGGGAGGGGCACAGATACGCAGTATTTT.

Only a few counts were recorded for this clone. J is TRBJ1-2 and V is TRBV29-1; a possible D gene is TRBD1 (6 bases). Germline-derived CDR1 and CDR2 are SQVTM and ANQGSEA. Trimming took off 7 bases at V and 2 bases at J, with 11 bases between the two ends. There are 12 residues in the CDR3. The CDR3 DNA follows: TGCAGCGCTCTAACAGGGAACTATGGCTACACCTTC. Translating it yields CSALTGNYGYTF.

This chain uses TRBV9 with TRBJ1-1; 9 nucleotides align to TRBD1. There are 16 residues in the CDR3. Germline CDR1 reads SGDLS; CDR2 reads YYNGEE. The ends lost 0 bases at V and 2 bases at J; junction bases unmatched: 5. Here the CDR3 reads CASSVATGQGNTEAFF. The CDR3 DNA reads as TGTGCCAGCAGCGTAGCTACGGGACAGGGTAACACTGAAGCTTTCTTT.

The chain has TRBV29-1 and TRBJ1-1; TRBD1 agrees at 8 bases. V shed 6 bases and J 5 bases; nucleotides not matched to a gene: 8. Germline V gene data show CDR1 as SQVTM and CDR2 as ANQGSEA. This CDR3 has 13 residues. The chain's CDR3 is CSVMAQGGTEAFF. CDR3 sequence (DNA): TGCAGCGTGATGGCACAGGGGGGGACTGAAGCTTTCTTT.

CDR3 nucleotides: TGCGCCAGCAGCGGACAGGGAGGTGGCGAAAAACTGTTTTTT. It translates to CASSGQGGGEKLFF. This sequence joins TRBV5-1 and TRBJ1-4, with 8 bases identical to TRBD1. CDR1 is SGHRS and CDR2 is YFSETQ in the germline V gene. V lost 4 bases, J lost 8 bases, and 7 bases stayed unmatched. The CDR3 has 14 amino acids. Supplemented by reference TRBV5-1 and TRBJ1-4, the full variable domain reads KAGVTQTPRYLIKTRGQQVTLSCSPISGHRSVSWYQQTPGQGLQFLFEYFSETQRNKGNFPGRFSGRQFSNSRSEMNVSTLELGDSALYLCASSGQGGGEKLFFGSGTQLSVL.

This clone was detected a few times. The V call is TRBV27, the J call TRBJ2-1; 8 positions match TRBD1. Trimming at V came to 5 bases and at J to 9 bases, leaving 6 bases not matched to a gene. The CDR3 covers 13 residues. Per the germline V gene, CDR1 is MNHEY and CDR2 is SMNVEV (reference sequence). CDR3 DNA sequence: TGTGCCAGCAGTCTACAGGGGGGAGGTGAGCAGTTCTTC. It specifies CASSLQGGGEQFF.

This clone was picked up one time. The chain links TRBV30 to TRBJ2-3; possible D gene TRBD2, 7 bases. This CDR3 contains 15 residues. The germline CDR1 and CDR2 sequences are GTSNPN and SVGIG (reference sequence). V was pared by 0 bases and J by 6 bases, with 16 bases between. CDR3: CAWSVGGGAGDTQYF. CDR3 in DNA: TGTGCCTGGAGTGTAGGTGGGGGGGCCGGGGATACGCAGTATTTT.

The chain recombines TRBV7-9 with TRBJ2-7; TRBD1 aligns across 8 bases. With 5 bases clipped from V and 3 bases from J, the junction kept 3 bases outside the gene matches. CDR1 and CDR2 (germline): SEHNR, FQNEAQ (reference sequence). This CDR3 region has 13 residues. The CDR3 DNA is TGTGCCAGCAGCCCGGACAGGGACTACGAGCAGTACTTC. Translation gives CASSPDRDYEQYF.

On this clone itself: In this CDR3 the conserved last residue, phenylalanine or tryptophan, is missing, so a read error is likely. The chain couples TRBV5-1 to TRBJ1-6; 7 nucleotides align to TRBD1. V lost 9 bases to trimming and J lost 8 bases; unmatched junction nucleotides: 8. This CDR3 is built from 13 residues. Germline CDR1 SGHRS, CDR2 YFSETQ. CDR3 nucleotides: TGCGCCACCTCGACCGGGACAGATTCACCCCTCCACCTT. It is translated as CATSTGTDSPLHL.

V gene TRBV2 combines with J gene TRBJ2-7; possibly TRBD1 for D (5 bases). This CDR3 has 16 amino acids. Germline values: CDR1 SNHLY, CDR2 FYNNEI. Deletions cut 3 bases from V and 12 bases from J, with 27 bases between. The CDR3, as DNA: TGTGCCAGCAGTGACCAAGCCAACGCTCTACGAGGACACCGGTACTTC. Protein product: CASSDQANALRGHRYF.

This clone was detected a few times. This chain connects TRBV19 to TRBJ1-4, with 7 bases lining up with TRBD1. Looked up from germline, CDR1 is LNHDA and CDR2 is SQIVND (reference sequence). V gave up 5 bases and J gave up 17 bases; unmatched junction bases: 17. There are 14 residues in the CDR3. The CDR3: CASSVQGGQFRLFF. The CDR3 nucleotides are TGTGCCAGTAGTGTGCAGGGGGGACAGTTTCGACTATTTTTT.

This rearrangement joins TRBV11-2 to TRBJ1-2; D is uncertain. The germline gives CDR1 SGHAT, CDR2 FQNNGV. The CDR3 totals 12 residues. Trimming shortened V by 1 base and J by 4 bases, and 4 bases separated the two germline ends. CDR3 coding DNA: TGTGCCAGCAGCTTAGTGAGCTATGGCTACACCTTC. Protein: CASSLVSYGYTF.

The chain uses TRBV19 and TRBJ2-5; the match to TRBD1 covers 8 bases. Per germline, CDR1 LNHDA and CDR2 SQIVND (reference sequence). V gave up 1 base and J gave up 5 bases; unmatched junction bases: 6. CDR3 length equals 15 residues. In DNA form, the CDR3 reads TGTGCCAGTAGTATAGGCGCCAGGGGGCCCGAGACCCAGTACTTC. Translating gives CASSIGARGPETQYF.

As concerns this clone: The sample carries other DNA sequences with the same CDR3. This chain joins TRBV18 and TRBJ1-4; tentatively, D is TRBD1 (6 bases). In germline, CDR1 is KGHSH, CDR2 LQKENI. The CDR3 totals 14 residues. Trimming took off 1 base at V and 8 bases at J, with 11 bases between the two ends. The CDR3 region is CASSPQGVGEKLFF. DNA of the CDR3: TGTGCCAGCTCACCACAGGGGGTTGGAGAAAAACTGTTTTTT.

The chain combines TRBV25-1 with TRBJ2-1; D is possibly TRBD1 (5 bases). Germline CDR1 and CDR2: MGHDK and SYGVNS. V was shortened by 9 bases and J by 0 bases, with 9 bases between the two germline ends. This CDR3 contains 13 residues. The CDR3 bases are TGTGCCAGTCAGGGTAGCTCCTACAATGAGCAGTTCTTC. Residues: CASQGSSYNEQFF.

The chain employs TRBV19 and TRBJ2-5; D not resolved. CDR1 and CDR2 from the germline V gene are LNHDA and SQIVND (reference sequence). The V end lost 3 bases, the J end lost 3 bases, and 8 bases lay between the germline ends. The CDR3 contains 13 residues. CDR3 coding DNA: TGTGCCAGTAGTATTCGAACAGAAGAGACCCAGTACTTC. Translation: CASSIRTEETQYF. The full variable domain, in which reference TRBV19 and TRBJ2-5 provide the parts outside the CDR3, is DGGITQSPKYLFRKEGQNVTLSCEQNLNHDAMYWYRQDPGQGLRLIYYSQIVNDFQKGDIAEGYSVSREKKESFPLTVTSAQKNPTAFYLCASSIRTEETQYFGPGTRLLVL.

The chain carries TRBV28 and TRBJ1-5; the D gene is possibly TRBD1 (5 bases). CDR1 and CDR2 from the germline V gene are MDHEN and SYDVKM. The CDR3 consists of 16 residues. Trimming shortened V by 0 bases and J by 0 bases, and 9 bases separated the two germline ends. CDR3 coding DNA: TGTGCCAGCAGTTTATGGGGCAGGGATAGCAATCAGCCCCAGCATTTT. Translation gives CASSLWGRDSNQPQHF.

V is TRBV19 and J is TRBJ1-1, with TRBD1 identical over 10 bases. The CDR3 consists of 15 residues. V trimming: 5 bases; J trimming: 1 base; junction bases outside the gene matches: 4. CDR1 is LNHDA, CDR2 SQIVND, per germline (reference sequence). CDR3 in DNA: TGTGCCAGTAGTTCCCGGACAGGGGGGAACACTGAAGCTTTCTTT. This sequence encodes CASSSRTGGNTEAFF.